A single sample gave rise to the 27 T cell receptor beta chains below, sequenced in a study of PD-1 blockade in classical Hodgkin lymphoma. The data were produced by immunoSEQ multiplex PCR, yet TCRdb's version contains in-frame clones alone and is incomplete. The table includes more than 20,000 clones, about 67% detected once. There was relapse after autologous stem cell transplantation in every patient, and there was variation in brentuximab vedotin exposure. Sample: peripheral blood mononuclear cells (PBMCs), taken before the second cycle of nivolumab. The receptor source for this set is a human donor with classical Hodgkin lymphoma.

This clone was counted between two and nine times. V is TRBV6-6 and J is TRBJ2-7; tentatively, D is TRBD1 (6 bases). Germline V gene sequence: CDR1 MNHNY, CDR2 SVGAGI (reference sequence). V was shortened by 2 bases and J by 0 bases, with 14 bases between the two germline ends. This CDR3 has 16 amino acids. CDR3 bases: TGTGCCAGCAGTTACCCCGCGACAGGCACCTCCTACGAGCAGTACTTC. It specifies CASSYPATGTSYEQYF.

The chain employs TRBV21-1 and TRBJ2-7. TRBV21-1 is flagged as a pseudogene. The length of the CDR3 is 14 residues. The CDR3: CASSKTPGAYEQYF. The CDR3, as DNA: TGTGCCAGCAGCAAGACGCCCGGCGCCTACGAGCAGTACTTC.

This chain uses TRBV15 with TRBJ2-4, with D perhaps TRBD2 (5 bases). Germline V gene data show CDR1 as LNHNV and CDR2 as YYDKDF (reference sequence). This CDR3 comprises 15 residues. V lost 5 bases and J 0 bases, leaving 11 bases between the germline ends. This CDR3 reads CATSPEGTAKNIQYF. The CDR3 bases are TGTGCCACCAGCCCCGAGGGTACAGCCAAAAACATTCAGTACTTC.

This clone appeared a single time. The J gene is TRBJ2-2, the V gene TRBV5-1; tentative D call: TRBD2 (5 bases). Trimming took 0 bases from V and 6 from J, leaving 9 bases between them. The germline V gene has CDR1 SGHRS and CDR2 YFSETQ. This CDR3 is built from 14 residues. CDR3 region: CASSLALGAGELFF. The CDR3, as DNA: TGCGCCAGCAGCTTGGCCTTGGGAGCCGGGGAGCTGTTTTTT. The complete variable domain, with remaining parts taken from reference TRBV5-1 and TRBJ2-2, reads KAGVTQTPRYLIKTRGQQVTLSCSPISGHRSVSWYQQTPGQGLQFLFEYFSETQRNKGNFPGRFSGRQFSNSRSEMNVSTLELGDSALYLCASSLALGAGELFFGEGSRLTVL.

The chain is built from TRBV7-9 and TRBJ2-5; 10 positions agree with TRBD2. The CDR3 is 15 amino acids. The germline V gene encodes CDR1 SEHNR and CDR2 FQNEAQ (reference sequence). V shed 5 bases and J 5 bases; nucleotides not matched to a gene: 8. CDR3 in DNA: TGTGCCAGCAGCCGGACTAGCGGTCTCCGGGAGACCCAGTACTTC. This translates into CASSRTSGLRETQYF.

This clone was seen a few times. The chain has TRBV28 and TRBJ1-2; D gene unclear. Trimming shortened V by 3 bases and J by 4 bases, and 9 bases separated the two germline ends. Per the germline V gene, CDR1 is MDHEN and CDR2 is SYDVKM. The CDR3 has 13 amino acids. CDR3 DNA sequence: TGTGCCAGCAGTTTTCTTGGGCCCTATGGCTACACCTTC. It translates to CASSFLGPYGYTF.

The chain combines TRBV5-1 with TRBJ1-3; maybe TRBD1 (5 bases). Trimming took off 4 bases at V and 7 bases at J, with 18 bases between the two ends. The germline V gene encodes CDR1 SGHRS and CDR2 YFSETQ. The CDR3 extends over 15 amino acids. In DNA, the CDR3 is TGCGCCAGCAGCATTCTGGGGACGGCCGCGAACACCATATATTTT. As protein: CASSILGTAANTIYF.

The CDR3 sequence: CASSPPTGDTEAFF. The CDR3 coding sequence is TGTGCCAGCAGTCCCCCAACCGGGGACACTGAAGCTTTCTTT. The chain carries TRBV28 and TRBJ1-1; no definite D call. V lost 5 bases, J lost 3 bases, and 13 bases lay in between. This CDR3 contains 14 residues. Germline CDR1 and CDR2: MDHEN and SYDVKM.

Only a few counts were recorded for this clone. The CDR3 loop reads CASSPVLFAPNEKLFF. CDR3 DNA: TGTGCCAGCAGCCCCGTCCTTTTCGCCCCTAATGAAAAACTGTTTTTT. V and J are TRBV27 and TRBJ1-4; D gene unclear. CDR3 length equals 16 residues. Germline V CDR1 and CDR2: MNHEY, SMNVEV (reference sequence). V lost 6 bases and J lost 3, with 17 bases in between. Based on the CDR3 plus reference TRBV27 and TRBJ1-4, the full variable domain is EAQVTQNPRYLITVTGKKLTVTCSQNMNHEYMSWYRQDPGLGLRQIYYSMNVEVTDKGDVPEGYKVSRKEKRNFPLILESPSPNQTSLYFCASSPVLFAPNEKLFFGSGTQLSVL.

This chain uses TRBV30 with TRBJ1-6; D unresolved. The germline V gene encodes CDR1 GTSNPN and CDR2 SVGIG (reference sequence). V was cut by 5 bases and J by 7 bases, with 15 bases left in between. The CDR3 contains 14 residues. In DNA, the CDR3 is TGTGCCTGGCCCGGAAGGAGGGAGAATTCACCCCTCCACTTT. It specifies CAWPGRRENSPLHF.

The CDR3 here is CASSRDGQGNTEAFF. In DNA, the CDR3 is TGTGCCAGCAGCCGAGACGGACAGGGAAACACTGAAGCTTTCTTT. The rearrangement joins TRBV5-6 to TRBJ1-1, with 8 positions matching TRBD1. CDR1 SGHDT and CDR2 YYEEEE come from the germline V gene. The CDR3 spans 15 residues. Trimming at V came to 4 bases and at J to 2 bases, leaving 7 bases not matched to a gene.

Written as DNA, the CDR3 is TGCGCCAGCAGATCCGAAGCGGGAGCCCCCTACGAGCAGTACTTC. It encodes CASRSEAGAPYEQYF. The chain links TRBV5-1 to TRBJ2-7, with TRBD2 matching over 8 bases. CDR1 is SGHRS and CDR2 is YFSETQ in the germline V gene. Unmatched junction bases numbered 9, after V lost 5 bases and J lost 2 bases. The CDR3 has 15 amino acids.

This clone was found a few times. The chain carries TRBV5-1 and TRBJ2-1; D is undetermined. V was shortened by 4 bases and J by 8 bases, with 10 bases between the two germline ends. CDR1 and CDR2 (germline): SGHRS, YFSETQ. The CDR3 is 12 amino acids. The chain's CDR3 is CASSTSRYEQFF. The CDR3 DNA follows: TGCGCCAGCAGCACCTCTAGATATGAGCAGTTCTTC. Filled out from reference TRBV5-1 and TRBJ2-1, the complete variable domain reads KAGVTQTPRYLIKTRGQQVTLSCSPISGHRSVSWYQQTPGQGLQFLFEYFSETQRNKGNFPGRFSGRQFSNSRSEMNVSTLELGDSALYLCASSTSRYEQFFGPGTRLTVL.

Comment on this clone: A much larger clone differs by one base, so this may be a read error. Other nucleotide sequences from this sample produce the same CDR3. This chain uses TRBV6-5 with TRBJ2-7; the D call may be TRBD1 or TRBD2 (5 bases each). This CDR3 is 14 amino acids long. CDR1 and CDR2 from the germline V gene are MNHEY and SVGAGI. The DNA for the CDR3 is TGTGCTAGCAAATCTTTTCTACGGGGCCACGAGCAGTACTTC. Residues: CASKSFLRGHEQYF.

The V and J genes are TRBV6-6 and TRBJ1-4, with D perhaps TRBD1 (6 bases). V shed 5 bases and J shed 5 bases, with 15 bases lying between them. The CDR3 runs 15 residues. Germline V gene lookup returns CDR1 MNHNY and CDR2 SVGAGI (reference sequence). The CDR3 is CASSDRRTVNEKLFF. CDR3 coding DNA: TGTGCCAGCAGTGACCGGCGGACAGTGAATGAAAAACTGTTTTTT.

This clone was seen a handful of times. This chain uses TRBV28 with TRBJ2-7; 9 bases are shared with TRBD1. CDR3 size: 16 residues. The ends lost 6 bases at V and 2 bases at J; junction bases unmatched: 11. Germline values: CDR1 MDHEN, CDR2 SYDVKM. In DNA form, the CDR3 reads TGTGCCAGCAGAGCGACTTCAACAGGGGGCCCCTACGAGCAGTACTTC. Encoded protein: CASRATSTGGPYEQYF.

The chain recombines TRBV5-1 with TRBJ2-5; D is undetermined. Germline V lookup: CDR1 SGHRS, CDR2 YFSETQ. The germline V and J ends were trimmed by 4 bases and 5 bases, with 15 bases remaining between them. The CDR3 sequence is 14 residues long. CDR3 DNA: TGCGCCAGCAGCCCAGTATCTATCCAGGAGACCCAGTACTTC. Translation gives CASSPVSIQETQYF.

This clone was detected only a few times. CDR3 DNA sequence: TGTGCCACCAGCAGGGACAGGGTCTCCTACGAGCAGTACTTC. Translating it yields CATSRDRVSYEQYF. The chain couples TRBV15 to TRBJ2-7, with 8 positions matching TRBD1. CDR3 length: 14 residues. Germline V gives CDR1 LNHNV, CDR2 YYDKDF (reference sequence). With 3 bases clipped from V and 0 bases from J, the junction kept 1 base outside the gene matches.

The CDR3 sequence: CASSRPEETQYF. The CDR3 DNA reads TGTGCCAGCAGCCGACCTGAAGAGACCCAGTACTTC. This chain links TRBV6-5 with TRBJ2-5; D uncertain. This CDR3 has 12 residues. Trimming pared 6 bases from V and 3 bases from J, leaving 8 bases between. From germline, CDR1 is MNHEY and CDR2 SVGAGI.

V gene TRBV6-5 combines with J gene TRBJ1-1; D might be TRBD1 (6 bases). Germline CDR1 and CDR2: MNHEY and SVGAGI. V was clipped by 2 bases and J by 5 bases, with 9 bases between them. This CDR3 has 13 residues. The CDR3 region is CASSYGQGTEAFF. The CDR3 nucleotides are TGTGCCAGCAGTTACGGTCAGGGGACTGAAGCTTTCTTT.

J is TRBJ2-3 and V is TRBV6-1, with TRBD2 identical over 9 bases. CDR3 length: 13 amino acids. The V gene end was trimmed by 6 bases and the J gene end by 6 bases; junction bases not matched to a gene: 4. From germline, CDR1 is MNHNS and CDR2 SASEGT. The CDR3 protein is CASRAGGVDTQYF. In DNA, the CDR3 is TGTGCCAGCAGGGCGGGAGGGGTGGATACGCAGTATTTT.

At least ten counts were recorded for this clone. The J gene is TRBJ1-6, the V gene TRBV19, with unresolved D. In germline, CDR1 is LNHDA, CDR2 SQIVND (reference sequence). Trimming cost V 4 bases and J 10 bases, with 14 bases left between them. CDR3 length: 14 residues. The CDR3 coding sequence is TGTGCCAGTAGTAAGGGCGCGAAGGACTCACCCCTCCACTTT. Translation: CASSKGAKDSPLHF.

The chain has TRBV5-1 and TRBJ2-7, with 8 bases that match TRBD2. The V segment lost 7 bases and the J segment 3 bases; nucleotides outside the gene matches: 9. The CDR3 totals 14 residues. CDR1 and CDR2 from the germline V gene are SGHRS and YFSETQ. Written as DNA, the CDR3 is TGCGCCAGCGGTACGGGAGGGCCGGTCTACGAGCAGTACTTC. Residues: CASGTGGPVYEQYF.

This rearrangement joins TRBV2 to TRBJ2-1; perhaps TRBD1 as D (6 bases). The CDR3 covers 16 residues. Trimming stripped 4 bases from V and 7 bases from J, with 20 bases between. CDR1 and CDR2 (germline): SNHLY, FYNNEI. The CDR3 loop reads CASSGERQVEGNEQFF. The CDR3 DNA follows: TGTGCCAGCAGTGGAGAGAGACAGGTTGAGGGGAATGAGCAGTTCTTC.

Only one count was recorded for this clone. The gene calls are TRBV19 and TRBJ2-1; D gene ambiguous. CDR1 is LNHDA, CDR2 SQIVND, per germline (reference sequence). This CDR3 is built from 15 residues. The ends were cut back, 9 bases at V and 8 bases at J, with 23 bases in the middle. CDR3: CASPTCGHSLDEQFF. CDR3 bases: TGTGCCAGCCCGACCTGCGGCCACTCACTGGATGAGCAGTTCTTC.

The V and J genes are TRBV2 and TRBJ2-3; the D gene could be TRBD1 or TRBD2 (6 bases each). The germline CDR1 and CDR2 sequences are SNHLY and FYNNEI. This CDR3 has 15 residues. V gave up 5 bases and J gave up 0 bases, with 12 bases separating them. CDR3 region: CASSQTGTSTDTQYF. The CDR3 bases are TGTGCCAGCAGTCAAACAGGGACTAGCACAGATACGCAGTATTTT.

The J gene is TRBJ2-3, the V gene TRBV6-4, with TRBD1 as a possible D gene (8 bases). V dropped 6 bases and J dropped 6 bases, with 16 bases sitting between them. CDR1 MRHNA and CDR2 SNTAGT come from the germline V gene. The length of the CDR3 is 14 residues. Here the CDR3 reads CASSQQGGEDTQYF. DNA for the CDR3: TGTGCCAGCAGCCAACAGGGGGGGGAGGATACGCAGTATTTT.